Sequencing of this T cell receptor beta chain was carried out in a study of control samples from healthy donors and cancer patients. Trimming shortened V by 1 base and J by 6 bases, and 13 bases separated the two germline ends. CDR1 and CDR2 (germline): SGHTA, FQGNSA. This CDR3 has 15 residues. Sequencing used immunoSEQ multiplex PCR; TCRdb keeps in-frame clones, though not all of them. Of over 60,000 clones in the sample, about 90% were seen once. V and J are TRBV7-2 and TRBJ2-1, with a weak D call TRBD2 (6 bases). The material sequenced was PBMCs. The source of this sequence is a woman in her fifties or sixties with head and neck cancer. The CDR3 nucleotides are TGTGCCAGCAGCTTAGGGGCTAGCGAAGGCAATGAGCAGTTCTTC. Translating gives CASSLGASEGNEQFF.